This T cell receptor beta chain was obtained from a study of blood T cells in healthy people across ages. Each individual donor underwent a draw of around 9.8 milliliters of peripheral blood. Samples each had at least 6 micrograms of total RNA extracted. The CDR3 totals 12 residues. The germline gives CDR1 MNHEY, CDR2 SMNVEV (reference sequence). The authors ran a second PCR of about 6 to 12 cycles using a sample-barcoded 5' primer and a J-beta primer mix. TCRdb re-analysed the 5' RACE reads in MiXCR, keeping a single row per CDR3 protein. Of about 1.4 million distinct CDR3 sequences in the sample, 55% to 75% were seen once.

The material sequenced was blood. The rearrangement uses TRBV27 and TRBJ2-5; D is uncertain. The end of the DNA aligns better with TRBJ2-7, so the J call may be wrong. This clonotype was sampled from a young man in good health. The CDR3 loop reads CASIHPGYEQYF. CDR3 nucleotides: TGTGCCAGCATCCATCCGGGTTACGAGCAGTACTTC.